Listed here is a single T cell receptor (beta chain). The antigen remains unidentified. This specimen belongs to a study of beta chain features in type 1 diabetes. The isolated RNA, all of it, was reverse transcribed, so expressed TCRB transcripts were what got sequenced. TCRdb's copy holds only in-frame clones and misses some; the assay was immunoSEQ multiplex PCR. The table includes about 130,000 clones, nearly 9.5% detected once. V shed 5 bases and J shed 2 bases, with 13 bases lying between them. CDR3 length: 15 residues. CDR1 is SGHAT, CDR2 FQNNGV, per germline. Whole-study results and caveats: It was among patients, rather than healthy donors, that naive, central memory and Treg TCRB repertoires appeared more similar. Shortening of TCRB CDR3s, moderate but significant, appeared in all four CD4+ subsets of Type 1 diabetes patients.

The sequenced sample consisted of central memory CD4+ T cells from blood. This chain joins TRBV11-2 and TRBJ2-1; tentative D call: TRBD2 (5 bases). The clonotype comes from a man aged 18 to 29 in good health. The CDR3 loop is CASSLRVDPYNEQFF. The CDR3 DNA follows: TGTGCCAGCAGCCTGAGGGTTGACCCCTACAATGAGCAGTTCTTC.